This TCR beta chain derives from a study of blood T cells in healthy people across ages. The study's findings and limits: Donor CMV status was unknown, possibly confounding expanded clonotype changes. Considered underestimates were the diversity estimates obtained from one million T cells.

For the second PCR, which ran for about 7 to 11 cycles, a sample-barcoded 5' primer and a J-beta primer mix were used. Using its own MiXCR run on the 5' RACE reads, TCRdb lists one record per CDR3 protein. In the table there are just under 750,000 distinct CDR3 sequences, 22% of which are singletons. Germline V gene sequence: CDR1 SEHNR, CDR2 FQNEAQ (reference sequence). Trimming took off 5 bases at V and 1 base at J, with 11 bases between the two ends. This CDR3 has 14 amino acids. Worth noting for this clonotype: Antigen: not known.

The sequence was collected from a man in his 70s in good health. V and J are TRBV7-9 and TRBJ1-2; no firm D call. The sample comprised blood. CDR3 residues: CASSPERYNYGYTF. CDR3 sequence (DNA): TGTGCCAGCAGCCCTGAGCGGTATAACTATGGCTACACCTTC.